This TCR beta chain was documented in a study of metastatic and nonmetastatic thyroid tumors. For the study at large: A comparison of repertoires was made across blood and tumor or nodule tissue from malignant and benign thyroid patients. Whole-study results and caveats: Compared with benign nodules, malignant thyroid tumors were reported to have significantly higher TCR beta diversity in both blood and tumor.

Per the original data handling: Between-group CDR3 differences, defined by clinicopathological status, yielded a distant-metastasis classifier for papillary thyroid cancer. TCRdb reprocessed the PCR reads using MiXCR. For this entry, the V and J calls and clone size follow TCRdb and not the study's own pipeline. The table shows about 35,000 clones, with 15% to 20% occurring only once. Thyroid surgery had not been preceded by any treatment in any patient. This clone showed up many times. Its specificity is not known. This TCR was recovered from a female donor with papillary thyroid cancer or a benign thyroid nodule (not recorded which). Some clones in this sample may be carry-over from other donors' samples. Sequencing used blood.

The CDR3 reads CASSLAGRGPPLHF. DNA of the CDR3: TGTGCCAGCAGTTTAGCAGGGAGGGGTCCACCCCTCCACTTT. This chain uses TRBV27 with TRBJ1-6; D is possibly TRBD1 (5 bases). CDR3 length equals 14 residues. Trimming took off 2 bases at V and 11 bases at J, with 13 bases between the two ends. The germline gives CDR1 MNHEY, CDR2 SMNVEV (reference sequence).